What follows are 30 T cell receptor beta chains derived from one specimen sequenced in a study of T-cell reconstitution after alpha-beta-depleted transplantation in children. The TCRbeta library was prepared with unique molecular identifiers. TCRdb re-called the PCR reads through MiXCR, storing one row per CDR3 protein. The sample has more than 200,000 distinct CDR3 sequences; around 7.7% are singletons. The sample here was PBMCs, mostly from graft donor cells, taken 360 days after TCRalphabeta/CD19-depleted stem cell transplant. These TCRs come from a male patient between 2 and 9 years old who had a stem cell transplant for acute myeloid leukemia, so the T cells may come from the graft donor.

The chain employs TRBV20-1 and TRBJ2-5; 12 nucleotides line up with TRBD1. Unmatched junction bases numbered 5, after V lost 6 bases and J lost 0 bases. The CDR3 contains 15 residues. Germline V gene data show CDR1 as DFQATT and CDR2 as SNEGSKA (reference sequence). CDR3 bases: TGCAGTGCAAAGGGACAGGGGGCGTACCAAGAGACCCAGTACTTC. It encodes CSAKGQGAYQETQYF.

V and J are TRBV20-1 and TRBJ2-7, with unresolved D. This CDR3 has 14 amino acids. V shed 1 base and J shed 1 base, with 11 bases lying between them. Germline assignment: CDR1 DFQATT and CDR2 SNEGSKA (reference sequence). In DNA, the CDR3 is TGCAGTGCTAGAGGGGTCGCGTTTTCCTACGAGCAGTACTTC. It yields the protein CSARGVAFSYEQYF.

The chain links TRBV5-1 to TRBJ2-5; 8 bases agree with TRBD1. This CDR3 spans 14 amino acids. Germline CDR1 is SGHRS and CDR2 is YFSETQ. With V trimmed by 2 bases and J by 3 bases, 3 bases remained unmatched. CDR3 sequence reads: CASSLGTGKETQYF. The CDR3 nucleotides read TGCGCCAGCAGCTTAGGGACAGGAAAAGAGACCCAGTACTTC.

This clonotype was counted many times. The CDR3 nucleotides are TGTGCCAGCCGGGCAGCCACAGATACGCAGTATTTT. The encoded protein is CASRAATDTQYF. V usage is TRBV12-3 or TRBV12-4 and J usage is TRBJ2-3, with D unclear. V was clipped by 8 bases and J by 2 bases, with 8 bases between them. The CDR3 has 12 residues.

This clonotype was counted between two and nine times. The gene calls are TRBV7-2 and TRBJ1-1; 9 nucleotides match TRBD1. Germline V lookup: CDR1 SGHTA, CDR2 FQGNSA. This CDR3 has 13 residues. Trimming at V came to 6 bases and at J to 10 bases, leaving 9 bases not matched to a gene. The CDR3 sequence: CASSYDRGGRAFF. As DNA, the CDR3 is TGTGCCAGCAGTTACGACAGGGGGGGCCGAGCTTTCTTT. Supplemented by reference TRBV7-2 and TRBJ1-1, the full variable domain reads GAGVSQSPSNKVTEKGKDVELRCDPISGHTALYWYRQSLGQGLEFLIYFQGNSAPDKSGLPSDRFSAERTGGSVSTLTIQRTQQEDSAVYLCASSYDRGGRAFFGQGTRLTVV.

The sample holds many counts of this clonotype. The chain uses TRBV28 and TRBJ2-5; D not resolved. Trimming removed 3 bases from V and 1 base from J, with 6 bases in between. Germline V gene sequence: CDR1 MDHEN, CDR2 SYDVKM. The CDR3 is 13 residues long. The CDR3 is CASSLPVQETQYF. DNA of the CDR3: TGTGCCAGCAGTTTGCCAGTCCAAGAGACCCAGTACTTC.

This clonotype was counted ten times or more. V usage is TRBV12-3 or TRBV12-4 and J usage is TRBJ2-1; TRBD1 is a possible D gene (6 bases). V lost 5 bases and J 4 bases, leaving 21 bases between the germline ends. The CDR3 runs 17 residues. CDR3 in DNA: TGTGCCAGCAGTAATCGACAGGCGGGTGTAAGGTACAATGAGCAGTTCTTC. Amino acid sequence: CASSNRQAGVRYNEQFF.

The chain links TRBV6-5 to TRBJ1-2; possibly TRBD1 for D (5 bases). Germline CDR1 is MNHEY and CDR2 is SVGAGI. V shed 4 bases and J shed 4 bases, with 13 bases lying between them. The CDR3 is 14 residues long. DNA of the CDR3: TGTGCCAGCAGTTCCCAGGGCGGGGTCTATGGCTACACCTTC. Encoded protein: CASSSQGGVYGYTF.

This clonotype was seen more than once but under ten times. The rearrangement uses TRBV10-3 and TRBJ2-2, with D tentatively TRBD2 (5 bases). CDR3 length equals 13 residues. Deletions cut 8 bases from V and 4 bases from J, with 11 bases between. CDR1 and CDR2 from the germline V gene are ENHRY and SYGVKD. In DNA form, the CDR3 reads TGTGCCATCTCCCTAGCTTTCACCGGGGAGCTGTTTTTT. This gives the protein CAISLAFTGELFF.

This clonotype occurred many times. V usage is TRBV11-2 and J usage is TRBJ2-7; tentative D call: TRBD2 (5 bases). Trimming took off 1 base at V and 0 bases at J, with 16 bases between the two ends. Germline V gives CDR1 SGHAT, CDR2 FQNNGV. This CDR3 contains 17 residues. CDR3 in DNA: TGTGCCAGCAGCTTAGTTTCGTCGCGAGGGAGCTCCTACGAGCAGTACTTC. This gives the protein CASSLVSSRGSSYEQYF.

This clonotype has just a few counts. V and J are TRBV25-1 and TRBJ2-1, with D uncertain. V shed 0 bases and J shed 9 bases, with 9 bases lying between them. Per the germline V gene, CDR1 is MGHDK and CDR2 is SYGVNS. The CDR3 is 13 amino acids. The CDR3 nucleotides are TGTGCCAGCAGTGAATATCTTAGAAGTGAGCAGTTCTTC. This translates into CASSEYLRSEQFF.

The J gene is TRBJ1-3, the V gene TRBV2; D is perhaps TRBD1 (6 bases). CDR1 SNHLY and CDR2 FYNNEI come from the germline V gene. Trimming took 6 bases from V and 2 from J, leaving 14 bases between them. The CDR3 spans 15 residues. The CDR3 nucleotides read TGTGCCAGCAGAGAACAGGGTTTAGCTGGAAACACCATATATTTT. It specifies CASREQGLAGNTIYF.

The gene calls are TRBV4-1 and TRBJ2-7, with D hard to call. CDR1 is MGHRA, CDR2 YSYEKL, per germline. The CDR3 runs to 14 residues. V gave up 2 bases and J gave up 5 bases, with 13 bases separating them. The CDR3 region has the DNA TGCGCCAGCAGCCAACGTCTGTATTCCGACGAGCAGTACTTC. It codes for CASSQRLYSDEQYF.

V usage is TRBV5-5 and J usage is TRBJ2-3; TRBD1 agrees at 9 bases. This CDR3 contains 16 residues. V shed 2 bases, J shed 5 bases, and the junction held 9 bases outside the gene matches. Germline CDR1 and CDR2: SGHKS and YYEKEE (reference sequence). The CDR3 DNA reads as TGTGCCAGCAGCTTACCGGGACAGGGCTGGGGAGATACGCAGTATTTT. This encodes CASSLPGQGWGDTQYF.

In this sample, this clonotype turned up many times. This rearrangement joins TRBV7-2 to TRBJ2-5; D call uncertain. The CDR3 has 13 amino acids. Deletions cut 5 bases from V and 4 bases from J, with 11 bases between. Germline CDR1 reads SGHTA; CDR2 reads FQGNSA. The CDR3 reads CASSRPDIETQYF. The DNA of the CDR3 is TGTGCCAGCAGCCGCCCCGATATAGAGACCCAGTACTTC.

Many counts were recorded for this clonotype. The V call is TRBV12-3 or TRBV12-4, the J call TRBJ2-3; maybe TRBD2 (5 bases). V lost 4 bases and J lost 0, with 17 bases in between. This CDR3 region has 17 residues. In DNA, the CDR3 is TGTGCCAGCAGTTCCCGGGGTAGCGCCTCTAGCACAGATACGCAGTATTTT. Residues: CASSSRGSASSTDTQYF.

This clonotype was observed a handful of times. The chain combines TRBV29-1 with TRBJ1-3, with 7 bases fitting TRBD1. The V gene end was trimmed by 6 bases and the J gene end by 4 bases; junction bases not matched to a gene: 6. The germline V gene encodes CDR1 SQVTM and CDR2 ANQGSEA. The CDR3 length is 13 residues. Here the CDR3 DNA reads TGCAGCGTCGCGGACAGGTTGGGAAACACCATATATTTT. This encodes CSVADRLGNTIYF.

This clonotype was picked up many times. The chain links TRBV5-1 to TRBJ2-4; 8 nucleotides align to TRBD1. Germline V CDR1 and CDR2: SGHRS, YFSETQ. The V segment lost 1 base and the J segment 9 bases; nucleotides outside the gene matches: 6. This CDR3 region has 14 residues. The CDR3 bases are TGCGCCAGCAGCTTGATAACAGGGGGTGGCATTCAGTACTTC. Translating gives CASSLITGGGIQYF.

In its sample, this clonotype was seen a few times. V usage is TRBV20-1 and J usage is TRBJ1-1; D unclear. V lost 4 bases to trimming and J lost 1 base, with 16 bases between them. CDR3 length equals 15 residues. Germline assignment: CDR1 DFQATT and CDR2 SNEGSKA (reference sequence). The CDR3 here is CSAKWLREKNTEAFF. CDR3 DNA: TGCAGTGCTAAATGGTTGAGGGAGAAGAACACTGAAGCTTTCTTT.

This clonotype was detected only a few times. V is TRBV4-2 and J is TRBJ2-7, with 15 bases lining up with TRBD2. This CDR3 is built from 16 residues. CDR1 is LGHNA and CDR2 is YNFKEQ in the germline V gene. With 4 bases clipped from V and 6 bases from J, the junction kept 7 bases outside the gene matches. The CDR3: CASSPHGLAGGLEQYF. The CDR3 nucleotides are TGTGCCAGCAGCCCTCACGGACTAGCGGGAGGGCTCGAGCAGTACTTC.

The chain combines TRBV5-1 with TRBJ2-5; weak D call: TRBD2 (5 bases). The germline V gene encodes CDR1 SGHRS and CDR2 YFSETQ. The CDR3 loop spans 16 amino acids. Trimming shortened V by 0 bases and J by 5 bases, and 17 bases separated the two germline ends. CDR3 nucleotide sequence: TGCGCCAGCAGCTTGGATCCGACGGGGTATTACGAGACCCAGTACTTC. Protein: CASSLDPTGYYETQYF.

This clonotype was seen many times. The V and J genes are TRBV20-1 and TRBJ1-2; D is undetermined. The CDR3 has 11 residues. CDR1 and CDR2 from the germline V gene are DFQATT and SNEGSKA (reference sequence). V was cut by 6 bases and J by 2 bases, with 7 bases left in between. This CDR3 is CSAWRNYGYTF. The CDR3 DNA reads TGCAGTGCGTGGAGAAACTATGGCTACACCTTC.

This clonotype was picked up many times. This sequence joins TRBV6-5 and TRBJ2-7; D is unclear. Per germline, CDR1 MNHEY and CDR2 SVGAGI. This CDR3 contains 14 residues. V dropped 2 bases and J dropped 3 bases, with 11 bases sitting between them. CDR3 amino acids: CASSYRALGYEQYV. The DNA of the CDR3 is TGTGCCAGCAGTTACAGGGCCCTTGGCTACGAGCAGTACGTC.

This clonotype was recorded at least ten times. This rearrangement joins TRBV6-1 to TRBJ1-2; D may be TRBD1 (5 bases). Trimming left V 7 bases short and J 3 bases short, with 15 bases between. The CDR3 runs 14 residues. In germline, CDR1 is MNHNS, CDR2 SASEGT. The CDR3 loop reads CASTSARAYYGYTF. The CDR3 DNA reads TGTGCCAGCACATCGGCCAGGGCTTACTATGGCTACACCTTC.

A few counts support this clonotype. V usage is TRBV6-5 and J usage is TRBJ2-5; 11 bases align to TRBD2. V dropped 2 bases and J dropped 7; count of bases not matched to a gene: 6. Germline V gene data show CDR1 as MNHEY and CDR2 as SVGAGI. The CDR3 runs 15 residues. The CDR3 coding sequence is TGTGCCAGCAGTTACCAACTAGCGGGAGTGGGGACCCAGTACTTC. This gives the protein CASSYQLAGVGTQYF.

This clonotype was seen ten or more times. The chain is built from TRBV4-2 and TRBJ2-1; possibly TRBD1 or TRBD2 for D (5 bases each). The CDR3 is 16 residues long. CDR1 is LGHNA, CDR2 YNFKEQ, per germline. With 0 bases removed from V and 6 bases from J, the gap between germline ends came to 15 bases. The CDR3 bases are TGTGCCAGCAGCCAAGATGGGGGAGCGGATGGCAATGAGCAGTTCTTC. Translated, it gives CASSQDGGADGNEQFF.

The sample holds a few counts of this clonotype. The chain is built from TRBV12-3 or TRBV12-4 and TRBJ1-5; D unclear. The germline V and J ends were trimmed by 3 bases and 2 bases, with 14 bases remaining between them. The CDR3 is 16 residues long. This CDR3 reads CASSFPGVQGNQPQHF. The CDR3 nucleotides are TGTGCCAGCAGTTTTCCCGGGGTTCAGGGCAATCAGCCCCAGCATTTT.

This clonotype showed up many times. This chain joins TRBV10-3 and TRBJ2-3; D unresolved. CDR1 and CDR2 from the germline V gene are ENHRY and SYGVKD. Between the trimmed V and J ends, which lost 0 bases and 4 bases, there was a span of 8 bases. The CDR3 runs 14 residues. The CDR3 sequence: CAISESALSDTQYF. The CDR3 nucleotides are TGTGCCATCAGTGAGTCGGCACTTTCAGATACGCAGTATTTT.

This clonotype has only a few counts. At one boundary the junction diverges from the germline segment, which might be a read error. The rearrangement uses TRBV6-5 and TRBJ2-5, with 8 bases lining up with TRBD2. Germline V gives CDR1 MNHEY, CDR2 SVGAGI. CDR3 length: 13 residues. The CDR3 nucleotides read TGTGCCAGCAGTTTGCGGGGGGCCCGAACCCAGAACTTC. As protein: CASSLRGARTQNF.

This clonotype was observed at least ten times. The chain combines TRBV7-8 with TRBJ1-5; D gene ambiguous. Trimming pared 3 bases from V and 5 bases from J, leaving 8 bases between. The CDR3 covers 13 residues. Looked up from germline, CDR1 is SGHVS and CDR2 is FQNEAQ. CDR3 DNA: TGTGCCAGCAGCTTTTTTCGCGATCAGCCCCAGCATTTT. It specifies CASSFFRDQPQHF.